This is a list of T cell receptor beta chains from one sample in a study of blood T cell repertoires in COVID-19. Measured with immunoSEQ multiplex PCR; TCRdb has only the in-frame clones, and not every one. Among approximately 290,000 clones listed, over 75% were seen once. Sequences were obtained from peripheral blood. Source of these receptors: a woman in her sixties or seventies with acute or convalescent COVID-19. Both conserved end residues are part of each CDR3. Each record gives: D gene, J gene, V gene, clone size, CDR3 protein, CDR3 DNA. A D gene is named only where the DNA matches it firmly. Size is stated for part of the rows, as once, few or many counts, or as a class when the clone is expanded.

>TRBD2|TRBJ2-3|TRBV9|.
CASSVASGGAASTDTQYF
TGTGCCAGCAGCGTAGCCAGCGGGGGCGCCGCTAGCACAGATACGCAGTATTTT
>TRBD1|TRBJ1-5|TRBV19|.
CASSPGTGGSSNQPQHF
TGTGCCAGTAGCCCCGGGACAGGGGGCTCGAGCAATCAGCCCCAGCATTTT
>TRBD2|TRBJ2-3|TRBV4-3|.
CASSQGGGRLTDTQYF
TGCGCCAGCAGCCAGGGTGGCGGGAGGCTCACAGATACGCAGTATTTT
>.|TRBJ1-1|TRBV7-8|once
CASSLAGSSLLNTEAFF
TGTGCCAGCAGCTTAGCGGGGTCTAGCCTTCTGAACACTGAAGCTTTCTTT
>.|TRBJ2-6|TRBV28|.
CASSFPVRAQISSGANVLTF
TGTGCCAGCAGTTTCCCTGTCAGGGCCCAAATAAGCTCTGGGGCCAACGTCCTGACTTTC
>TRBD1|TRBJ1-1|TRBV27|.
CASSLSGGGTGLTNTEAFF
TGTGCCAGCAGTTTATCTGGAGGTGGGACAGGGCTAACGAACACTGAAGCTTTCTTT
>.|TRBJ1-1|TRBV19|.
CASSPAGREAFF
TGTGCCAGTAGTCCGGCAGGGAGGGAAGCTTTCTTT
>TRBD1|TRBJ1-6|TRBV5-4|.
CASSPGGGQTNNSPLHF
TGTGCCAGCAGCCCCGGGGGGGGACAGACTAATAATTCACCCCTCCACTTT
>.|TRBJ1-2|TRBV5-4|.
CASNRDTDYGYTF
TGTGCCAGCAACCGGGACACGGACTATGGCTACACCTTC
>TRBD2|TRBJ2-2|TRBV24-1|.
CATSDTSGMNTGELFF
TGTGCCACCAGTGATACTAGCGGGATGAACACCGGGGAGCTGTTTTTT
>TRBD1|TRBJ1-2|TRBV28|.
CASSRRDRVNGYTF
TGTGCCAGCAGTCGCCGGGACAGGGTCAATGGCTACACCTTC
>TRBD2|TRBJ2-7|TRBV5-6|.
CASTRGGEQYF
TGTGCCAGCACCCGGGGGGGCGAGCAGTACTTC
>.|TRBJ2-2|TRBV3-1/TRBV3-2|.
CASSQGPRGPANTGELFF
TGTGCCAGCAGCCAAGGTCCGCGGGGCCCCGCGAACACCGGGGAGCTGTTTTTT
>.|TRBJ1-1|TRBV9|.
CASSVGMNTEAFF
TGTGCCAGCAGCGTAGGTATGAACACTGAAGCTTTCTTT
>.|TRBJ2-1|TRBV9|.
CASSPPGTPYNEQFF
TGTGCCAGCAGCCCTCCCGGGACACCCTACAATGAGCAGTTCTTC
>.|TRBJ2-5|TRBV7-2|once
CASSLGRGAIQETQYF
TGTGCCAGCAGCTTAGGTCGAGGCGCGATCCAAGAGACCCAGTACTTC
>.|TRBJ1-2|TRBV5-4|.
CASSFGRGRGYGYTF
TGTGCCAGCAGCTTCGGACGCGGGCGGGGCTATGGCTACACCTTC
>.|TRBJ1-4|TRBV13|once
CASSLRSANEKLFF
TGTGCCAGCAGCTTGAGGTCGGCTAATGAAAAACTGTTTTTT
>TRBD1|TRBJ1-6|TRBV9|few
CASSVQGGAGNSPLHF
TGTGCCAGCAGCGTACAAGGGGGCGCAGGCAATTCACCCCTCCACTTT
>TRBD1|TRBJ2-5|TRBV19|.
CASRKGQGEETQYF
TGTGCCAGTAGGAAGGGACAGGGGGAAGAGACCCAGTACTTC
>TRBD1|TRBJ1-4|TRBV29-1|.
CSAGQGGVRTNEKLFF
TGCAGCGCTGGACAGGGAGGGGTTCGAACTAATGAAAAACTGTTTTTT
>.|TRBJ2-1|TRBV11-2|.
CASSLRVQTSSYNEQFF
TGTGCCAGCAGCTTACGTGTACAGACAAGCTCCTACAATGAGCAGTTCTTC
>TRBD1|TRBJ1-5|TRBV29-1|few
CSVSPPGQVGQPQHF
TGCAGCGTTAGCCCTCCAGGACAGGTTGGTCAGCCCCAGCATTTT
>.|TRBJ2-2|TRBV14|.
CASSPGTVNTGELFF
TGTGCCAGCAGCCCTGGGACTGTTAACACCGGGGAGCTGTTTTTT
>.|TRBJ2-5|TRBV7-2|.
CASSLGVTGRMETQYF
TGTGCCAGCAGCTTAGGCGTGACAGGCAGGATGGAGACCCAGTACTTC
>.|TRBJ2-3|TRBV7-7|.
CASSAGLAGAITDTQYF
TGTGCCAGCAGCGCCGGACTGGCGGGGGCGATCACAGATACGCAGTATTTT
>.|TRBJ1-3|TRBV27|few
CASKRGSGNTIYF
TGTGCCAGCAAGCGGGGCTCTGGAAACACCATATATTTT
>.|TRBJ1-2|TRBV12-3/TRBV12-4|.
CASSSGQKVGYTF
TGTGCCAGCAGTTCCGGACAGAAAGTCGGCTACACCTTC
>TRBD1|TRBJ1-5|TRBV27|.
CASAGGGTGYLGNQPQHF
TGTGCCAGCGCTGGGGGCGGGACAGGGTATTTGGGCAATCAGCCCCAGCATTTT
>TRBD2|TRBJ2-3|TRBV11-2|.
CASSLWGGRATDTQYF
TGTGCCAGCAGCTTATGGGGCGGGAGGGCCACAGATACGCAGTATTTT
>.|TRBJ1-1|TRBV7-2|.
CASSPRGSHTEAFF
TGTGCCAGCAGCCCGAGGGGGTCGCACACTGAAGCTTTCTTT
>.|TRBJ1-3|TRBV10-3|many
CAISEKGLLSSGNTIYF
TGTGCCATCAGTGAGAAGGGACTGCTGAGCTCTGGAAACACCATATATTTT
>TRBD2|TRBJ2-7|TRBV5-1|.
CASSLSSGYEQYF
TGCGCCAGCAGCTTGTCTAGCGGCTACGAGCAGTACTTC
>TRBD1|TRBJ1-4|TRBV15|.
CATSRGTGGYEKLFF
TGTGCCACCAGCAGAGGTACAGGGGGCTATGAAAAACTGTTTTTT
>TRBD1|TRBJ1-5|TRBV28|.
CASSLLGSGGSSNQPQHF
TGTGCCAGCAGTTTATTGGGGTCAGGGGGTTCGAGCAATCAGCCCCAGCATTTT
>.|TRBJ2-1|TRBV28|.
CATTRDSFFTNEQFF
TGTGCCACCACGCGGGACTCGTTTTTTACCAATGAGCAGTTCTTC
>.|TRBJ2-5|TRBV19|.
CASSPGTQETQYF
TGTGCCAGTAGTCCGGGAACGCAAGAGACCCAGTACTTC
>.|TRBJ2-2|TRBV9|.
CASSPPRRAGELFF
TGTGCCAGCAGCCCGCCCCGGAGGGCCGGGGAGCTGTTTTTT